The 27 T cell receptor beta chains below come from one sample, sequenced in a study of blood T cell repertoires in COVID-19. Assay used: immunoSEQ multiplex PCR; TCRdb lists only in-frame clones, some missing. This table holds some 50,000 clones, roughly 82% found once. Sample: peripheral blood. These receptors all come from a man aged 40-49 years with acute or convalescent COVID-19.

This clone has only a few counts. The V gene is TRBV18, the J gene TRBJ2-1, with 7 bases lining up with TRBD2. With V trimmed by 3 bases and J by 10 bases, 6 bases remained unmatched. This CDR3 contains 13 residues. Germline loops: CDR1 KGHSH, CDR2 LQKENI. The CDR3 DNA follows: TGTGCCAGCTCACCCTTAGCGGGTGTCGAGCAGTTCTTC. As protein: CASSPLAGVEQFF. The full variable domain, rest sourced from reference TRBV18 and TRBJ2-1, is NAGVMQNPRHLVRRRGQEARLRCSPMKGHSHVYWYRQLPEEGLKFMVYLQKENIIDESGMPKERFSAEFPKEGPSILRIQQVVRGDSAAYFCASSPLAGVEQFFGPGTRLTVL.

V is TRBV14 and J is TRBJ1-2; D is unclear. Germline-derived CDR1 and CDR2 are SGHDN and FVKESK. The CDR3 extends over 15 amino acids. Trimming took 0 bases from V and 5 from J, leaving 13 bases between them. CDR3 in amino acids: CASSQDEKFGYGYTF. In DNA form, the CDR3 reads TGTGCCAGCAGCCAAGACGAAAAGTTCGGGTATGGCTACACCTTC.

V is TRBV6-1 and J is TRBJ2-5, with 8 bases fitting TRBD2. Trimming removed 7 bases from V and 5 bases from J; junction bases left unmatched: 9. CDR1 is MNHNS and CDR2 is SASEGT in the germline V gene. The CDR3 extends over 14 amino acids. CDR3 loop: CASTLAGRGETQYF. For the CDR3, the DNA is TGTGCCAGCACCCTAGCGGGCCGAGGGGAGACCCAGTACTTC.

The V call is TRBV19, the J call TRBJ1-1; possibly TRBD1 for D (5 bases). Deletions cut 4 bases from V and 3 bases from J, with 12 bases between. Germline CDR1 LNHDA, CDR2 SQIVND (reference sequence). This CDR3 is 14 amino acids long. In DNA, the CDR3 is TGTGCCAGTAGTACCACGGGGGGATACACTGAAGCTTTCTTT. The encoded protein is CASSTTGGYTEAFF.

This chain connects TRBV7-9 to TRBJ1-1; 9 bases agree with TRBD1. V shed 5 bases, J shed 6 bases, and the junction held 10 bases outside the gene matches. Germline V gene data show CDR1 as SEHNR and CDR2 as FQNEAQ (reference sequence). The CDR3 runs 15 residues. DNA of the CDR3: TGTGCCAGCAGCGTGAGACAGGGGGGATTCGCTGAAGCTTTCTTT. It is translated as CASSVRQGGFAEAFF.

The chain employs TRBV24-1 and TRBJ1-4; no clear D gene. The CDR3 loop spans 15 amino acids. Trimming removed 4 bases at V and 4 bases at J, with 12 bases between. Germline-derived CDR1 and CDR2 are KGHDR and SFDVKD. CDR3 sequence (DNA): TGTGCCACCAGTGACGGTAAAAGTCTTAATGAAAAACTGTTTTTT. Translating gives CATSDGKSLNEKLFF.

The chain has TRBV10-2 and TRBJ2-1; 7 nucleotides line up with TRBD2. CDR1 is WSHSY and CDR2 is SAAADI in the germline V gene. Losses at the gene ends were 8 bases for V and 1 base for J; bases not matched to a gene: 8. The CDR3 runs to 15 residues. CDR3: CASGAGRVSYNEQFF. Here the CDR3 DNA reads TGCGCCAGCGGGGCGGGGAGGGTGTCCTACAATGAGCAGTTCTTC.

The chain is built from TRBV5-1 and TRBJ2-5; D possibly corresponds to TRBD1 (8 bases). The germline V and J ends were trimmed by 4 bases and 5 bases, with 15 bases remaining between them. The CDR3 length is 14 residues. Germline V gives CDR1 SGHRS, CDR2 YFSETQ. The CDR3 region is CASSPTGGEETQYF. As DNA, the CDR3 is TGCGCCAGCAGCCCTACAGGGGGGGAGGAGACCCAGTACTTC.

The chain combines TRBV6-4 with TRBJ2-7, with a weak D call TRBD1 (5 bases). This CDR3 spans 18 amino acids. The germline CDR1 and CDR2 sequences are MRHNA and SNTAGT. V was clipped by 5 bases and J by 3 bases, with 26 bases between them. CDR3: CASSTIPQGKMTHYEQYF. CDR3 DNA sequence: TGTGCCAGCAGTACGATACCGCAGGGTAAAATGACGCACTACGAGCAGTACTTC.

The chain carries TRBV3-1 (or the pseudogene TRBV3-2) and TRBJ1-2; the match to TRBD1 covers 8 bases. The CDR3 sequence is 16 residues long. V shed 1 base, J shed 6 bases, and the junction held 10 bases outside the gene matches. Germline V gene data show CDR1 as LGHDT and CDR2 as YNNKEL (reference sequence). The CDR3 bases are TGTGCCAGCAGCCAAGCGTACCACAGGGGGGAGGATGGCTACACCTTC. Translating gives CASSQAYHRGEDGYTF.

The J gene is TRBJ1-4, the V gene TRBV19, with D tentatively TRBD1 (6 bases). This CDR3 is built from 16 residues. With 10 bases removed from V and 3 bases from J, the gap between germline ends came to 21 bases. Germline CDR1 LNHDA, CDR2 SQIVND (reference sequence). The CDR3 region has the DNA TGTGCCACCGCGGACAGCGCCTTCTCTTCTAATGAAAAACTGTTTTTT. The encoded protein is CATADSAFSSNEKLFF.

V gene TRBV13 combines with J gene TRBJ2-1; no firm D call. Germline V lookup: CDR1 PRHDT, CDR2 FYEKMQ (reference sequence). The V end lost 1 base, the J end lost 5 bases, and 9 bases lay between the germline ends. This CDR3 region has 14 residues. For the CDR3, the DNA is TGTGCCAGCAGCTTAGTGGTCCGCGACAATGAGCAGTTCTTC. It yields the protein CASSLVVRDNEQFF.

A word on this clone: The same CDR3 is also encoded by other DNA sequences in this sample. This CDR3 is CASSFSGGGQPQHF. CDR3 nucleotide sequence: TGTGCCAGCAGCTTCTCCGGGGGGGGTCAGCCCCAGCATTTT. The gene calls are TRBV11-2 and TRBJ1-5; TRBD1 might be the D (5 bases). This CDR3 has 14 amino acids. The germline V gene has CDR1 SGHAT and CDR2 FQNNGV. The ends were cut back, 3 bases at V and 6 bases at J, with 12 bases in the middle.

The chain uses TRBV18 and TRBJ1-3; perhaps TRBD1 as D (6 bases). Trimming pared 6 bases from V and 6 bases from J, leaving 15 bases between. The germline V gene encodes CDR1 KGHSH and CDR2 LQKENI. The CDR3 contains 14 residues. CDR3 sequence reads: CASSRGGPENTIYF. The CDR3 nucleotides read TGTGCCAGCTCCCGGGGGGGGCCTGAAAACACCATATATTTT.

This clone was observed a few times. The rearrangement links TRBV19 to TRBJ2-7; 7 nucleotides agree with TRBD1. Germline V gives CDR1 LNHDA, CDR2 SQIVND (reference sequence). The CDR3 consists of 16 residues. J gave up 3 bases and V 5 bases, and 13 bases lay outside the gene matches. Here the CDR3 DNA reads TGTGCCAGTAGTCTAAACAGGGGCAGAAAGGACTACGAGCAGTACTTC. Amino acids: CASSLNRGRKDYEQYF. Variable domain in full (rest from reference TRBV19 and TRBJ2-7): DGGITQSPKYLFRKEGQNVTLSCEQNLNHDAMYWYRQDPGQGLRLIYYSQIVNDFQKGDIAEGYSVSREKKESFPLTVTSAQKNPTAFYLCASSLNRGRKDYEQYFGPGTRLTVT.

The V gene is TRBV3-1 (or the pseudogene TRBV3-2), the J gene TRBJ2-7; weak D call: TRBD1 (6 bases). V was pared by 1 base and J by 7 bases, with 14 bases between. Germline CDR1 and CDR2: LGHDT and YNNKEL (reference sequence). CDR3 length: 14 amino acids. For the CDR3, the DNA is TGTGCCAGCAGCCAAGGAGGGGGATTTGGGGAGCAGTACTTC. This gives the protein CASSQGGGFGEQYF.

The CDR3 protein is CASSLDSETQYF. The CDR3, as DNA: TGTGCCAGCAGCTTAGATAGCGAGACCCAGTACTTC. V usage is TRBV7-2 and J usage is TRBJ2-5; unclear D gene. This CDR3 spans 12 amino acids. Trimming removed 1 base from V and 5 bases from J, with 5 bases in between. Germline V gene data show CDR1 as SGHTA and CDR2 as FQGNSA.

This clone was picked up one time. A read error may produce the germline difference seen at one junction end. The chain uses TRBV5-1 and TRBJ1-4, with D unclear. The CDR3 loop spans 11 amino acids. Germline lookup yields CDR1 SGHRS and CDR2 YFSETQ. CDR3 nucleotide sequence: TGCGTCAGCAGCCTCAATGAAAAACTGTTTTTT. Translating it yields CVSSLNEKLFF. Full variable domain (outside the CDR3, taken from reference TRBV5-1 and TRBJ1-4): KAGVTQTPRYLIKTRGQQVTLSCSPISGHRSVSWYQQTPGQGLQFLFEYFSETQRNKGNFPGRFSGRQFSNSRSEMNVSTLELGDSALYLCVSSLNEKLFFGSGTQLSVL.

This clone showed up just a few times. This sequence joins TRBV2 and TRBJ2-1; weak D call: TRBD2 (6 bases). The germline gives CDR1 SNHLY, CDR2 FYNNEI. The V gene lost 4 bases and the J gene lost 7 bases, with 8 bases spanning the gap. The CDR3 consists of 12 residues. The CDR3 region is CASSGLVNEQFF. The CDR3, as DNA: TGTGCCAGCAGTGGACTAGTTAATGAGCAGTTCTTC.

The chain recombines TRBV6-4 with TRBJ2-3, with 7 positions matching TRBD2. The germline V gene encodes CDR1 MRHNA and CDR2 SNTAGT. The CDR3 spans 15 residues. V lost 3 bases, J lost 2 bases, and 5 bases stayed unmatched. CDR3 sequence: CASSERAGDTDTQYF. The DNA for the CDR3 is TGTGCCAGCAGTGAAAGGGCGGGGGACACAGATACGCAGTATTTT.

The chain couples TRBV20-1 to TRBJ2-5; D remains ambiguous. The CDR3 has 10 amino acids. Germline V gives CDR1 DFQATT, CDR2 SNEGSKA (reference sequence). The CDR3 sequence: CSFAGETQYF. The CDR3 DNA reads TGCAGCTTCGCCGGAGAGACCCAGTACTTC.

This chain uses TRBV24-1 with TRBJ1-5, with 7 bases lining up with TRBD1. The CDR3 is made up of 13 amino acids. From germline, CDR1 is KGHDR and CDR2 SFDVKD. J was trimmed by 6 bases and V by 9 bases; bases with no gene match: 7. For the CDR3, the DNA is TGTGCCACCGGGGGACAGCTATTTCAGCCCCAGCATTTT. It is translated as CATGGQLFQPQHF.

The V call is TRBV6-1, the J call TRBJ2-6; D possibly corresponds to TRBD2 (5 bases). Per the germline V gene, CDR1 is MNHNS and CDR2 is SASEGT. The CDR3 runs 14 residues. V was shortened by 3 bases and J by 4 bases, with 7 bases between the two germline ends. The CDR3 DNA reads TGTGCCAGCAGTGATGGGAGAGGGGCCAACGTCCTGACTTTC. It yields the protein CASSDGRGANVLTF.

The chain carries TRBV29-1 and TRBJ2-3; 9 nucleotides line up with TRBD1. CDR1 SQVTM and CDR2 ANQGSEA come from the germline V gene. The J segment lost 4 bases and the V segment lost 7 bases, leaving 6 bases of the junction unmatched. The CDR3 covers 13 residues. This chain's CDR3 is CSGGQGIADTQYF. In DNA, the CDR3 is TGCAGCGGGGGACAGGGAATTGCAGATACGCAGTATTTT.

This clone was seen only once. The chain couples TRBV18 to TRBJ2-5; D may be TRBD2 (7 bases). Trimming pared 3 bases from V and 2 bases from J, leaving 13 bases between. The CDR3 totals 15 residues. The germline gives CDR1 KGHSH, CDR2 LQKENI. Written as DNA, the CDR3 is TGTGCCAGCTCACCCCAGAAGGGGGGGCAAGAGACCCAGTACTTC. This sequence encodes CASSPQKGGQETQYF.

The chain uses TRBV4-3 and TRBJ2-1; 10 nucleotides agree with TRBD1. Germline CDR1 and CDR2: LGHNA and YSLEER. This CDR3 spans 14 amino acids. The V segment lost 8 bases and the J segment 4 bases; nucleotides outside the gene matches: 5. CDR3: CASGRDRGYNEQFF. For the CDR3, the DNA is TGCGCCAGCGGCCGGGACAGGGGATACAATGAGCAGTTCTTC.

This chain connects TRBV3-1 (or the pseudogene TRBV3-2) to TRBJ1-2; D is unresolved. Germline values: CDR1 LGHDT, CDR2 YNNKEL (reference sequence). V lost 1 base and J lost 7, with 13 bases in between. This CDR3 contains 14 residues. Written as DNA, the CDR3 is TGTGCCAGCAGCCAAGGAGGCGGGGTAGGTGGCTACACCTTC. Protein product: CASSQGGGVGGYTF.